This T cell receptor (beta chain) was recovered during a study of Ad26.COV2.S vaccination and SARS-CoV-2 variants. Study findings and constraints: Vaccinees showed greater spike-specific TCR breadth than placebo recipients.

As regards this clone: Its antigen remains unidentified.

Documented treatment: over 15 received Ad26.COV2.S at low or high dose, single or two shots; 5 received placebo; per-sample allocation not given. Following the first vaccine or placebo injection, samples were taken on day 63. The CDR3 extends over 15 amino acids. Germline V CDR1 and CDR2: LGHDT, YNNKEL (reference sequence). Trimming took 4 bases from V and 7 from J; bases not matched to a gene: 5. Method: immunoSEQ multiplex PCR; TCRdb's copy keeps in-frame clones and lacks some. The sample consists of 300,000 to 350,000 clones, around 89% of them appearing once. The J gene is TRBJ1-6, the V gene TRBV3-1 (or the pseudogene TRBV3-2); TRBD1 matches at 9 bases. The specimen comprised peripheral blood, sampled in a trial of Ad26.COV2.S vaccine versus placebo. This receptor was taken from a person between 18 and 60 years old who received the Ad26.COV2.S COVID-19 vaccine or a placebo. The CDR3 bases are TGTGCCAGCAGCCCCCAGACAGGGGGGAATTCACCCCTCCACTTT. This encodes CASSPQTGGNSPLHF.